The 30 T cell receptor beta chains listed next were all sequenced from one sample in a study of response to subunit inactivated influenza vaccine. TCRdb passed the RT-PCR reads through MiXCR, listing each CDR3 protein once. This table has hundreds of thousands of distinct CDR3 sequences, 16% appearing once. The sequencing here drew on CD4+ T cells sorted from PBMCs, taken around 25 months after vaccination. These receptors originate from a man aged 50 to 75 who received an inactivated influenza vaccine.

CDR3 amino acids: CASSQVGQPFYNSPLHF. The CDR3 coding sequence is TGTGCCAGCAGCCAAGTTGGACAGCCCTTCTATAATTCACCCCTCCACTTT. The chain joins TRBV14 to TRBJ1-6, with a weak D call TRBD1 (6 bases). Germline V gives CDR1 SGHDN, CDR2 FVKESK. Trimming removed 1 base at V and 3 bases at J, with 13 bases between. There are 17 residues in the CDR3.

In its sample, this clonotype was seen once. The chain has TRBV4-1 and TRBJ2-5; D gene unclear. V shed 1 base and J shed 0 bases, with 9 bases lying between them. The CDR3 has 15 residues. In germline, CDR1 is MGHRA, CDR2 YSYEKL. CDR3 in amino acids: CASSQGSYNQETQYF. CDR3 coding DNA: TGCGCCAGCAGCCAAGGAAGCTACAACCAAGAGACCCAGTACTTC.

This clonotype was recorded a few times. The rearrangement joins TRBV5-1 to TRBJ2-3, with a possible D match to TRBD1 (6 bases). Trimming left V 4 bases short and J 6 bases short, with 12 bases between. The length of the CDR3 is 13 residues. Per germline, CDR1 SGHRS and CDR2 YFSETQ. The CDR3 sequence: CASSNEQGDTQYF. The CDR3 nucleotides are TGCGCCAGCAGCAATGAACAGGGTGATACGCAGTATTTT.

This clonotype was seen more than once but under ten times. The chain links TRBV7-2 to TRBJ2-1; 8 bases agree with TRBD2. The V gene's germline CDR1 is SGHTA and CDR2 FQGNSA. The V segment lost 1 base and the J segment 6 bases; nucleotides outside the gene matches: 5. The CDR3 covers 15 residues. CDR3 sequence: CASSLGGGMTNEQFF. The CDR3 DNA sequence: TGTGCCAGCAGCTTAGGCGGGGGGATGACCAATGAGCAGTTCTTC.

In DNA, the CDR3 is TGTGCCAGCAGCTTAGGGACCCGCCATGGCTACACCTTC. Translating gives CASSLGTRHGYTF. The chain recombines TRBV7-2 with TRBJ1-2; D unclear. This CDR3 is 13 amino acids long. V dropped 1 base and J dropped 6 bases, with 9 bases sitting between them. Looked up from germline, CDR1 is SGHTA and CDR2 is FQGNSA. Together with reference TRBV7-2 and TRBJ1-2, the CDR3 gives the full variable domain: GAGVSQSPSNKVTEKGKDVELRCDPISGHTALYWYRQSLGQGLEFLIYFQGNSAPDKSGLPSDRFSAERTGGSVSTLTIQRTQQEDSAVYLCASSLGTRHGYTFGSGTRLTVV.

The chain couples TRBV5-1 to TRBJ1-1; the D gene is possibly TRBD1 (6 bases). Germline assignment: CDR1 SGHRS and CDR2 YFSETQ. V was clipped by 4 bases and J by 6 bases, with 19 bases between them. This CDR3 has 15 residues. This CDR3 is CASSDTGFRFAEAFF. The CDR3 DNA follows: TGCGCCAGCAGCGACACAGGGTTTCGGTTCGCTGAAGCTTTCTTT.

This clonotype was detected only a few times. The chain links TRBV10-3 to TRBJ1-2; D call uncertain. The CDR3 loop spans 14 amino acids. Germline CDR1 and CDR2: ENHRY and SYGVKD. The V gene lost 2 bases and the J gene lost 0 bases, with 7 bases spanning the gap. Here the CDR3 reads CAISETLSNYGYTF. In DNA, the CDR3 is TGTGCCATCAGTGAGACCCTTTCTAACTATGGCTACACCTTC.

The rearrangement uses TRBV27 and TRBJ2-5; D ambiguous. V was clipped by 5 bases and J by 9 bases, with 16 bases between them. Per the germline V gene, CDR1 is MNHEY and CDR2 is SMNVEV (reference sequence). CDR3 length: 13 amino acids. The CDR3 nucleotides are TGTGCCAGCAGTACAACCCCCGGTAGTGCCCAGTACTTC. It codes for CASSTTPGSAQYF.

Here the CDR3 DNA reads TGTGCCAGCAGCACCTTAACAGCGAACTATGGCTACACCTTC. This sequence encodes CASSTLTANYGYTF. This sequence joins TRBV11-2 and TRBJ1-2; D is unresolved. Germline V gene sequence: CDR1 SGHAT, CDR2 FQNNGV. V gave up 5 bases and J gave up 2 bases, with 12 bases separating them. The length of the CDR3 is 14 residues.

This rearrangement joins TRBV5-5 to TRBJ2-3; D remains ambiguous. The CDR3 contains 13 residues. Trimming took off 8 bases at V and 3 bases at J, with 13 bases between the two ends. Germline V gene lookup returns CDR1 SGHKS and CDR2 YYEKEE (reference sequence). In DNA form, the CDR3 reads TGTGCCAGGGGCCCCGGGCGGACAGATACGCAGTATTTT. It encodes CARGPGRTDTQYF.

The rearrangement uses TRBV29-1 and TRBJ2-5; 7 nucleotides match TRBD1. Germline CDR1 reads SQVTM; CDR2 reads ANQGSEA. This CDR3 is built from 13 residues. The V segment lost 7 bases and the J segment 1 base; nucleotides outside the gene matches: 6. CDR3 DNA sequence: TGCAGCGCCCGAGGGGGCAGCCAAGAGACCCAGTACTTC. Translated: CSARGGSQETQYF.

The table lists this clonotype with a few counts. J is TRBJ1-1 and V is TRBV6-2 or TRBV6-3; 7 bases fit TRBD1. CDR3 length: 14 residues. Germline CDR1 and CDR2: MNHEY and SVGEGT. The V and J ends lost 4 bases and 5 bases, in that order; junction bases with no gene match: 7. CDR3 sequence (DNA): TGTGCCAGCAGTTCACAGGGGTGGGGAACTGAAGCTTTCTTT. It encodes CASSSQGWGTEAFF.

This chain links TRBV24-1 with TRBJ2-2; 9 bases map to TRBD1. Trimming at V came to 4 bases and at J to 4 bases, leaving 6 bases not matched to a gene. The CDR3 covers 16 residues. Looked up from germline, CDR1 is KGHDR and CDR2 is SFDVKD. CDR3 sequence reads: CATSDPGTGSTGELFF. The CDR3 DNA sequence: TGTGCCACCAGTGACCCCGGGACAGGGAGCACCGGGGAGCTGTTTTTT.

The chain couples TRBV7-9 to TRBJ2-4; a weak D match, TRBD1 (5 bases). CDR1 SEHNR and CDR2 FQNEAQ come from the germline V gene (reference sequence). Between the trimmed V and J ends, which lost 2 bases and 5 bases, there was a span of 10 bases. The CDR3 runs to 14 residues. The CDR3: CASSLSFRENIQYF. CDR3 bases: TGTGCCAGCAGCTTATCTTTCAGGGAAAACATTCAGTACTTC.

This clonotype was counted between two and nine times. Written as DNA, the CDR3 is TGTGCCAGCACCCGAAGGGGAGGGGGCAGCGGCTACACCTTC. Amino acid sequence: CASTRRGGGSGYTF. The chain uses TRBV3-1 and TRBJ1-2; 7 bases fit TRBD1. The CDR3 length is 14 residues. Germline loops: CDR1 LGHDT, CDR2 YNNKEL (reference sequence). J lost 8 bases, V lost 7 bases, and 13 bases had no gene match.

The genes are TRBV21-1 and TRBJ2-3. TRBV21-1 is reported as a pseudogene. This CDR3 region has 13 residues. CDR3 bases: TGTGCCAGCAGCAAACCGACGGCAGATACGCAGTATTTT. This sequence encodes CASSKPTADTQYF.

This clonotype was recorded a few times. In DNA form, the CDR3 reads TGCAGTGCTAGAGATCAGCGGGACCTCCGGGGTTCACCCCTCCACTTT. Amino acids: CSARDQRDLRGSPLHF. This chain joins TRBV20-1 and TRBJ1-6; D is possibly TRBD1 (5 bases). The CDR3 spans 16 residues. Germline values: CDR1 DFQATT, CDR2 SNEGSKA (reference sequence). Trimming shortened V by 0 bases and J by 9 bases, and 18 bases separated the two germline ends.

This clonotype was counted only a few times. The rearrangement uses TRBV5-1 and TRBJ2-1; D gene uncertain. In germline, CDR1 is SGHRS, CDR2 YFSETQ. This CDR3 comprises 13 residues. The V end lost 0 bases, the J end lost 7 bases, and 8 bases lay between the germline ends. The CDR3 DNA sequence: TGCGCCAGCAGCTTGGAGAGGTGGAATGAGCAGTTCTTC. This encodes CASSLERWNEQFF.

This clonotype was counted a few times. The chain has TRBV6-1 and TRBJ2-7, with 7 nucleotides matching TRBD1. V trimming: 5 bases; J trimming: 3 bases; junction bases outside the gene matches: 7. Germline V CDR1 and CDR2: MNHNS, SASEGT. This CDR3 is 14 amino acids long. The CDR3: CASSLGQAYYEQYF. The CDR3 DNA is TGTGCCAGCAGTCTCGGACAGGCTTACTACGAGCAGTACTTC.

This chain joins TRBV5-1 and TRBJ2-3; 12 positions agree with TRBD2. The CDR3 consists of 20 residues. Germline CDR1 reads SGHRS; CDR2 reads YFSETQ. V trimming: 0 bases; J trimming: 7 bases; junction bases outside the gene matches: 18. The CDR3 nucleotides are TGCGCCAGCAGCTTGGCGGCTAGCGGGGGGGCCGATCCTAATTCAAATACGCAGTATTTT. Its protein is CASSLAASGGADPNSNTQYF.

This clonotype was counted only a few times. V and J are TRBV6-1 and TRBJ1-4, with a possible D match to TRBD1 (6 bases). The CDR3 is 17 residues long. Germline-derived CDR1 and CDR2 are MNHNS and SASEGT. Trimming shortened V by 7 bases and J by 4 bases, and 22 bases separated the two germline ends. CDR3 loop: CASKWGAGQSGNEKLFF. CDR3 bases: TGTGCCAGCAAATGGGGGGCCGGACAGTCGGGTAATGAAAAACTGTTTTTT.

The sample holds many counts of this clonotype. This chain uses TRBV11-2 with TRBJ1-5; D not certain. The length of the CDR3 is 19 residues. Germline-derived CDR1 and CDR2 are SGHAT and FQNNGV. The germline V and J ends were trimmed by 2 bases and 5 bases, with 25 bases remaining between them. This CDR3 reads CASSLQGPLKSHIHQPQHF. CDR3 nucleotides: TGTGCCAGCAGCTTACAAGGGCCGCTGAAGTCCCATATTCATCAGCCCCAGCATTTT. The full variable domain, rest sourced from reference TRBV11-2 and TRBJ1-5, is EAGVAQSPRYKIIEKRQSVAFWCNPISGHATLYWYQQILGQGPKLLIQFQNNGVVDDSQLPKDRFSAERLKGVDSTLKIQPAKLEDSAVYLCASSLQGPLKSHIHQPQHFGDGTRLSIL.

This clonotype appeared a few times. The V gene is TRBV6-1, the J gene TRBJ2-7, with 8 bases fitting TRBD1. The V segment lost 5 bases and the J segment 1 base; nucleotides outside the gene matches: 4. This CDR3 has 14 amino acids. Germline V gene lookup returns CDR1 MNHNS and CDR2 SASEGT. CDR3 coding DNA: TGTGCCAGCAGTCAGGGGGCCCAATCCTACGAGCAGTACTTC. As protein: CASSQGAQSYEQYF.

This clonotype has a handful of counts. The chain joins TRBV6-1 to TRBJ2-7, with a tentative D call TRBD1 (6 bases). CDR3 length: 13 amino acids. Germline values: CDR1 MNHNS, CDR2 SASEGT. The V gene lost 5 bases and the J gene lost 7 bases, with 15 bases spanning the gap. The DNA of the CDR3 is TGTGCCAGCAGTCAAGGACAGACGGGGGAGCAGTACTTC. Its protein is CASSQGQTGEQYF.

This clonotype has only a few counts. The chain couples TRBV5-1 to TRBJ2-7, with D possibly matching TRBD1 (6 bases). The CDR3 is 14 amino acids. The V gene lost 3 bases and the J gene lost 1 base, with 11 bases spanning the gap. The V gene's germline CDR1 is SGHRS and CDR2 YFSETQ. The CDR3 here is CASSSQGSSYEQYF. DNA for the CDR3: TGCGCCAGCAGCTCACAGGGTTCTTCCTACGAGCAGTACTTC. Full variable domain (rest looked up from reference TRBV5-1 and TRBJ2-7): KAGVTQTPRYLIKTRGQQVTLSCSPISGHRSVSWYQQTPGQGLQFLFEYFSETQRNKGNFPGRFSGRQFSNSRSEMNVSTLELGDSALYLCASSSQGSSYEQYFGPGTRLTVT.

This chain links TRBV6-1 with TRBJ2-1; 9 positions match TRBD2. The CDR3 is 16 residues long. Trimming at V came to 1 base and at J to 6 bases, leaving 7 bases not matched to a gene. Germline lookup yields CDR1 MNHNS and CDR2 SASEGT. CDR3 coding DNA: TGTGCCAGCAGTGAAGTCGGGCTAGCGGGGATCAATGAGCAGTTCTTC. It translates to CASSEVGLAGINEQFF.

V and J are TRBV9 and TRBJ2-5, with D uncertain. Trimming pared 1 base from V and 3 bases from J, leaving 7 bases between. Germline V gene lookup returns CDR1 SGDLS and CDR2 YYNGEE. The CDR3 is 13 amino acids. The CDR3 reads CASSVRAKETQYF. The CDR3 DNA sequence: TGTGCCAGCAGCGTAAGGGCCAAAGAGACCCAGTACTTC.

This clonotype came up many times. The chain recombines TRBV4-3 with TRBJ2-1; D is unresolved. This CDR3 is 18 amino acids long. V was clipped by 0 bases and J by 0 bases, with 15 bases between them. Germline V lookup: CDR1 LGHNA, CDR2 YSLEER. The CDR3 is CASSQEAAYFSSYNEQFF. In DNA form, the CDR3 reads TGCGCCAGCAGCCAAGAGGCCGCCTATTTTAGCTCCTACAATGAGCAGTTCTTC.

This rearrangement joins TRBV7-2 to TRBJ2-1; 7 bases are shared with TRBD1. CDR1 SGHTA and CDR2 FQGNSA come from the germline V gene. The CDR3 is made up of 15 amino acids. V was pared by 2 bases and J by 5 bases, with 6 bases of the junction left unmatched. Here the CDR3 reads CASSLRGRLDNEQFF. The CDR3 nucleotides are TGTGCCAGCAGCTTAAGGGGGCGCCTAGACAATGAGCAGTTCTTC.

The chain is built from TRBV20-1 and TRBJ2-3, with D perhaps matching TRBD1 or TRBD2 (5 bases each). Trimming left V 6 bases short and J 6 bases short, with 13 bases between. The CDR3 has 12 amino acids. The germline CDR1 and CDR2 sequences are DFQATT and SNEGSKA (reference sequence). CDR3 loop: CSASQGPDTQYF. In DNA, the CDR3 is TGCAGTGCCAGTCAGGGACCCGATACGCAGTATTTT.